This T cell receptor beta chain was identified during a study of response to subunit inactivated influenza vaccine. Comments on this clonotype: Its cognate antigen is unknown.

The CDR3 extends over 9 amino acids. The V and J ends lost 0 bases and 10 bases respectively, with 1 base between them. Germline-derived CDR1 and CDR2 are DFQATT and SNEGSKA (reference sequence). General study results and limits: Authors suggested each seasonal influenza vaccination recruits few new T cells.

TCRdb itself ran the RT-PCR reads through MiXCR, one entry per CDR3 protein. The sample gives 600,000 to 850,000 distinct CDR3 sequences, around 15% of which show up once; roughly 7.6% is in the top ten. The sequence was obtained from a man aged 50 or older who received an inactivated influenza vaccine. This chain links TRBV20-1 with TRBJ2-1; D is unclear. The specimen was PBMCs from blood, collected 14 days before vaccination. CDR3 protein: CSAREEQFF. DNA of the CDR3: TGCAGTGCTAGAGAAGAGCAGTTCTTC.